The rows below give T cell receptor beta chains drawn from one sample of a study of blood T cell repertoires in COVID-19. Generated by immunoSEQ multiplex PCR, the TCRdb table keeps only in-frame clones and is missing some. The sample holds more than 150,000 clones, approximately 84% seen once. Sequencing input: PBMCs or T cells enriched from blood (not recorded which). These TCRs come from a woman between 50 and 59 years old who had recovered from COVID-19. Both conserved end residues are part of each CDR3. A D gene is named only where the DNA matches it firmly. Clone size appears in some rows only: once, few, many, or a class for an expanded clone.

v_gene	d_gene	abundance	j_gene	CDR3aa	CDR3nt
TRBV5-6	TRBD2	NA	TRBJ2-7	CASSLGGTSTYEQYF	TGTGCCAGCAGTCTTGGAGGGACTAGCACCTACGAGCAGTACTTC
TRBV11-2	NA	NA	TRBJ1-6	CASSLDLSSPLHF	TGTGCCAGCAGCTTAGACCTGAGTTCACCCCTCCACTTT
TRBV30	TRBD2	NA	TRBJ2-5	CAWSVRGGAGETQYF	TGTGCCTGGAGTGTACGGGGGGGGGCAGGTGAGACCCAGTACTTC
TRBV2	NA	NA	TRBJ2-3	CASSYLGTDTQYF	TGTGCCAGCAGTTACCTAGGCACAGATACGCAGTATTTT
TRBV6-2/TRBV6-3	TRBD2	NA	TRBJ2-3	CASSSEPPSGRAKDTQYF	TGTGCCAGCAGTTCGGAACCTCCTAGCGGGAGGGCGAAAGATACGCAGTATTTT
TRBV7-9	TRBD1	NA	TRBJ1-4	CASSSYGTVNEKLFF	TGTGCCAGCAGCTCCTACGGGACAGTAAATGAAAAACTGTTTTTT
TRBV5-1	NA	NA	TRBJ2-2	CASSLVGTIGHGELFF	TGCGCCAGCAGCTTGGTTGGGACAATAGGTCACGGGGAGCTGTTTTTT
TRBV27	TRBD2	NA	TRBJ2-5	CASRGFEGQDGLAGGPQETQYF	TGTGCCAGCAGGGGGTTTGAGGGACAGGACGGACTAGCGGGAGGCCCACAAGAGACCCAGTACTTC
TRBV30	TRBD1	NA	TRBJ2-1	CAWSYSGTGVDNEQFF	TGTGCCTGGAGTTACTCCGGGACAGGGGTAGACAATGAGCAGTTCTTC
TRBV4-1	NA	NA	TRBJ2-1	CASRTGAGGYNEQFF	TGCGCCAGCAGAACGGGGGCAGGGGGCTACAATGAGCAGTTCTTC
TRBV7-9	NA	once	TRBJ1-1	CASSFATGRNTEAFF	TGTGCCAGCAGCTTTGCCACCGGGAGGAACACTGAAGCTTTCTTT
TRBV7-2	TRBD2	NA	TRBJ2-5	CASSLGLAGRETQYF	TGTGCCAGCAGCTTAGGGCTAGCGGGTCGGGAGACCCAGTACTTC
TRBV18	NA	NA	TRBJ1-2	CASSPSGTLTNYGYTF	TGTGCCAGCTCACCGTCCGGGACACTTACTAACTATGGCTACACCTTC
TRBV2	NA	NA	TRBJ1-2	CASSAFSTSDGYTF	TGTGCCAGCAGTGCGTTCTCTACCTCGGATGGCTACACCTTC
TRBV18	TRBD2	few	TRBJ2-3	CASSPGLEATDTQYF	TGTGCCAGCTCACCGGGACTAGAAGCAACAGATACGCAGTATTTT
TRBV3-1/TRBV3-2	NA	NA	TRBJ2-1	CASSARQNEQFF	TGTGCCAGCAGCGCCCGACAGAATGAGCAGTTCTTC
TRBV19	NA	few	TRBJ2-1	CASSMGGEVNEQFF	TGTGCCAGTAGTATGGGGGGAGAGGTAAATGAGCAGTTCTTC
TRBV7-9	NA	NA	TRBJ1-3	CASRMEGTGNTIYF	TGTGCCAGCCGTATGGAGGGGACTGGAAACACCATATATTTT
TRBV4-2	NA	NA	TRBJ1-5	CASSQAFNSNQPQHF	TGTGCCAGCAGCCAAGCATTCAATAGCAATCAGCCCCAGCATTTT
TRBV7-7	TRBD2	NA	TRBJ2-2	CASSLGLAGTTGELFF	TGTGCTAGCAGCTTAGGGCTAGCGGGGACCACCGGGGAGCTGTTTTTT
TRBV10-3	TRBD1	NA	TRBJ1-4	CAIRARQGAGEKLFF	TGTGCCATCAGGGCCAGACAGGGGGCGGGTGAAAAACTGTTTTTT
TRBV5-1	TRBD1	NA	TRBJ2-2	CASSLGQGAFTGELFF	TGCGCCAGCAGCTTGGGACAGGGGGCTTTCACCGGGGAGCTGTTTTTT
TRBV5-5	NA	NA	TRBJ2-3	CASSLAAAIGDTQYF	TGTGCCAGCAGCTTGGCAGCGGCCATCGGAGATACGCAGTATTTT
TRBV6-5	NA	NA	TRBJ2-7	CASSYGAGYEQYF	TGTGCCAGCAGTTACGGGGCTGGGTACGAGCAGTACTTC
TRBV28	NA	NA	TRBJ2-7	CASSLGGTPYEQYF	TGTGCCAGCAGCTTAGGGGGGACTCCCTACGAGCAGTACTTC
TRBV5-1	NA	NA	TRBJ2-3	CASSLGRGTGTDTQYF	TGCGCCAGCAGCTTGGGGAGGGGGACAGGCACAGATACGCAGTATTTT
TRBV7-2	NA	NA	TRBJ2-6	CASSLQGRTAGANVLTF	TGTGCCAGCAGCCTACAGGGGAGGACGGCCGGGGCCAACGTCCTGACTTTC
TRBV19	NA	NA	TRBJ1-1	CASSKPSSGGTEAFF	TGTGCCAGTAGTAAGCCGTCTTCCGGGGGGACTGAAGCTTTCTTT
TRBV11-2	TRBD1	NA	TRBJ2-5	CATLPQQGARETQYF	TGTGCCACGTTGCCCCAACAGGGGGCGCGAGAGACCCAGTACTTC
TRBV2	TRBD2	NA	TRBJ2-1	CASRVLAGADNEQFF	TGTGCCAGCAGGGTACTAGCGGGAGCTGACAATGAGCAGTTCTTC
TRBV24-1	NA	NA	TRBJ2-6	CATSDSTQGAGANVLTF	TGTGCCACCAGTGATTCAACCCAGGGTGCTGGGGCCAACGTCCTGACTTTC